This TCR beta chain is from a study of post-analysis software for immune sequencing data. Overall study: Recorded disease courses covered relapsing-remitting, secondary progressive and progressive-relapsing multiple sclerosis. Some patients had no subtype annotation. Study conclusions and caveats: Compared against controls, patients with multiple sclerosis displayed significantly lower normalized Chao1 diversity. Controls showed lower frequencies than patients for several TRBV segments, and TRBV5-6, TRBV5-1 and TRBV20-1 were among these.

Included in the TCR beta cDNA libraries were unique molecular identifiers. Starting from around 0.96 to 9.9 million T cells, the study yielded roughly 0.5 million cDNA molecules. Via MiXCR, TCRdb re-called the PCR reads, giving one row per CDR3 protein. The data show hundreds of thousands of distinct CDR3 sequences, 30% to 45% seen once. This clonotype was observed many times. What it recognizes is unknown. CDR1 and CDR2 from the germline V gene are SQVTM and ANQGSEA. The CDR3 has 12 residues. V lost 7 bases and J 0 bases, leaving 9 bases between the germline ends. The sequenced sample consisted of blood. V gene TRBV29-1 combines with J gene TRBJ1-1, with D possibly being TRBD1 (6 bases). The receptor was derived from a girl aged 10-17 years with multiple sclerosis. CDR3 protein: CSGRGMNTEAFF. The CDR3 nucleotides are TGCAGCGGTAGGGGGATGAACACTGAAGCTTTCTTT.